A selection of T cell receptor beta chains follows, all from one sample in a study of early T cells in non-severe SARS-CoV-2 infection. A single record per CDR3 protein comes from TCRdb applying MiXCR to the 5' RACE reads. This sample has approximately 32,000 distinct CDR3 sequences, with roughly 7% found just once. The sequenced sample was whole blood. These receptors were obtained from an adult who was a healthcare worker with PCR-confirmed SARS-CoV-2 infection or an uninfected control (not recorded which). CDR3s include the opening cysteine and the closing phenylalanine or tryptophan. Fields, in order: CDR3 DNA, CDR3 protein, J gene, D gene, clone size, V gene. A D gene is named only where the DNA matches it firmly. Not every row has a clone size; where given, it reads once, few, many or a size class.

TGTGCCAGCGGCAGCGGGACAGGGGGACCTAATGAAAAACTGTTTTTT	CASGSGTGGPNEKLFF	TRBJ1-4	TRBD1	.	TRBV6-1
TGTGCCAGCAGCTTACTCGCAGGGGGGGACACTGAAGCTTTCTTT	CASSLLAGGDTEAFF	TRBJ1-1	TRBD1	many	TRBV7-6
TGTGCCAGCAGGCGGTTGGACGATGAGCAGTTCTTC	CASRRLDDEQFF	TRBJ2-1	.	many	TRBV2
TGTGCCAGCAGGATCGGACAGGGGGCGAGTGGCTACACCTTC	CASRIGQGASGYTF	TRBJ1-2	TRBD1	many	TRBV28
TGCGCCAGCAGCCTCCCGCCGGTCGGGACTAGCGTACAGCAAGAGACCCAGTACTTC	CASSLPPVGTSVQQETQYF	TRBJ2-5	TRBD2	few	TRBV10-1
TGCAGTGCTACACGGCCCGGGACGGGCAATCAGCCCCAGCATTTT	CSATRPGTGNQPQHF	TRBJ1-5	.	few	TRBV20-1
TGTGCCAGTAGTGGCCCCGGGACAGGTTCTCCCTACGAGCAGTACTTC	CASSGPGTGSPYEQYF	TRBJ2-7	TRBD1	.	TRBV19
TGTGCCAGCAGTGTCCAGGGATGGGCGACCGGGGAGCTGTTTTTT	CASSVQGWATGELFF	TRBJ2-2	.	many	TRBV27
TGTGCCAGCTGGGACCCCGGAAACACCATATATTTT	CASWDPGNTIYF	TRBJ1-3	.	medium-sized	TRBV2
TGTGCCAGTAGGCCGCAGGGAAATGAGCAGTTCTTC	CASRPQGNEQFF	TRBJ2-1	.	many	TRBV19
TGTGCCAGCAGCCCACCGTCAGGGGGCACACGAAATACGCAGTATTTT	CASSPPSGGTRNTQYF	TRBJ2-3	TRBD1	many	TRBV7-9
TGCAGTGCTAGCCAGGGGATAATATACTACGAGCAGTACTTC	CSASQGIIYYEQYF	TRBJ2-7	.	few	TRBV20-1
TGCGCCAGCAGCCAAGAGTCAGGAGCCAACTATGGCTACACCTTC	CASSQESGANYGYTF	TRBJ1-2	.	.	TRBV4-3
TGTGCCAGCAGCCCCGACAGCGCCCTAGCCAAAAACATTCAGTACTTC	CASSPDSALAKNIQYF	TRBJ2-4	.	many	TRBV7-2
TGTGCCAGCAGCCCCCAGGGAGGCTCTGGAAACACCATATATTTT	CASSPQGGSGNTIYF	TRBJ1-3	.	many	TRBV7-2
TGTGCTAGCAGAGAGGGACAGAACACCGGGGAGCTGTTTTTT	CASREGQNTGELFF	TRBJ2-2	.	.	TRBV7-7
TGTGCCAGCAGCGTAGATCCAGCGGGGAGCTCCTACAATGAGCAGTTCTTC	CASSVDPAGSSYNEQFF	TRBJ2-1	TRBD2	many	TRBV9
TGTGCCAGCAGCTTAGAATGGACCGGCTACACCTTC	CASSLEWTGYTF	TRBJ1-2	.	many	TRBV7-9
TGTGCCAGTAGTATTAACAGGGTAAATGAGCAGTTCTTC	CASSINRVNEQFF	TRBJ2-1	.	many	TRBV19
TGTGCCTGGAAGTTCCAGTCGACTAATGAAAAACTGTTTTTT	CAWKFQSTNEKLFF	TRBJ1-4	.	few	TRBV30
TGTGCCAGCAGCCAAGACAACACCGGGGAGCTGTTTTTT	CASSQDNTGELFF	TRBJ2-2	.	many	TRBV7-6
TGTGCCAGCTCACGGACAGGGGGACACTATGGCTACACCTTC	CASSRTGGHYGYTF	TRBJ1-2	TRBD1	many	TRBV18
TGTGCCAGTAGCCGATACGGACAGGTCGGGTACGAGCAGTACTTC	CASSRYGQVGYEQYF	TRBJ2-7	TRBD1	many	TRBV19
TGTGCCAGCAGCTTGACTAGCGGGATGGTCAATGAGCAGTTCTTC	CASSLTSGMVNEQFF	TRBJ2-1	TRBD2	many	TRBV11-1
TGTGCCAGCAGCCAAGAAGGGGGGCCGGCAGATACGCAGTATTTT	CASSQEGGPADTQYF	TRBJ2-3	.	.	TRBV4-2
TGTGCCAGCAGCTTTCGCCTCCCCTACGAGCAGTACTTC	CASSFRLPYEQYF	TRBJ2-7	.	few	TRBV7-3
TGTGCCAGCAGCCAAGAAGAGACCCAGTACTTC	CASSQEETQYF	TRBJ2-5	.	many	TRBV3-1
TGCAGCGTTGAAGAGTGGATGGGACAGGGGGCGGGAGAGCAGTACTTC	CSVEEWMGQGAGEQYF	TRBJ2-7	TRBD1	many	TRBV29-1
TGTGCCAGCTCACTTGATAGGGCGGGACTAGCAAGCCATGAGCAGTTCTTC	CASSLDRAGLASHEQFF	TRBJ2-1	TRBD2	.	TRBV18
TGCGCCAGCAGCGGGGGGACTAGCGGGAGCTCCTACGAGCAGTACTTC	CASSGGTSGSSYEQYF	TRBJ2-7	TRBD2	.	TRBV5-1
TGTGCCAGCAGCCCGGGACTTGACAATGAGCAGTTCTTC	CASSPGLDNEQFF	TRBJ2-1	.	many	TRBV7-3
TGTGCCAGCAGCAACAGGAGGTCCCCTAACTATGGCTACACCTTC	CASSNRRSPNYGYTF	TRBJ1-2	.	.	TRBV21-1
TGTGCCAGCAGTGTTAGACAGACCGGGGAGCTGTTTTTT	CASSVRQTGELFF	TRBJ2-2	.	many	TRBV2
TGTGCCAGCAGTTTAAGAGGACAGGGTGGGACCGGGGAGCTGTTTTTT	CASSLRGQGGTGELFF	TRBJ2-2	TRBD1	many	TRBV12-3/TRBV12-4
TGCGCCAGCAGTTCCGGATCCGCGGGGGGTCGAGATACGCAGTATTTT	CASSSGSAGGRDTQYF	TRBJ2-3	TRBD2	few	TRBV5-1
TGTGCCAGCAGTGAGTCCCCGGGACAGGGATACTTGAACACTGAAGCTTTCTTT	CASSESPGQGYLNTEAFF	TRBJ1-1	TRBD1	few	TRBV25-1
TGTGCCAGCAGTTTAGGGGGCGGGGAGGAGTATTTT	CASSLGGGEEYF	TRBJ2-3	.	many	TRBV12-3/TRBV12-4
TGTGCCAGCAGTTACAGGGTAGCCTACGAGCAGTACTTC	CASSYRVAYEQYF	TRBJ2-7	.	many	TRBV6-2/TRBV6-3
TGTGCCAGCAGTTTTTTTAGGGGGGCGACCTACGAGCAGTACTTC	CASSFFRGATYEQYF	TRBJ2-7	.	few	TRBV12-3/TRBV12-4
TGTGCCAGCTCAGCCGGGACAGGGAGGCGAGATAGCAATCAGCCCCAGCATTTT	CASSAGTGRRDSNQPQHF	TRBJ1-5	TRBD1	many	TRBV18
TGCAGTGCTAAAACCAACTACGAGCAGTACTTC	CSAKTNYEQYF	TRBJ2-7	.	few	TRBV20-1
TGTGCCAGCAGTTTTAGGCAGATGAATTCACCCCTCCACTTT	CASSFRQMNSPLHF	TRBJ1-6	.	many	TRBV12-3/TRBV12-4
TGCAGTGCTAGAGATCCCCGGACTAGCGGGAAGAGCGAGCAGTACTTC	CSARDPRTSGKSEQYF	TRBJ2-7	TRBD2	many	TRBV20-1
TGTGCCAGCTCACCGGTGGGGGGAAGCAATCAGCCCCAGCATTTT	CASSPVGGSNQPQHF	TRBJ1-5	.	many	TRBV18
TGCAGTGCTAGTCGACAGGGTGGTGGCTACACCTTC	CSASRQGGGYTF	TRBJ1-2	TRBD1	.	TRBV20-1